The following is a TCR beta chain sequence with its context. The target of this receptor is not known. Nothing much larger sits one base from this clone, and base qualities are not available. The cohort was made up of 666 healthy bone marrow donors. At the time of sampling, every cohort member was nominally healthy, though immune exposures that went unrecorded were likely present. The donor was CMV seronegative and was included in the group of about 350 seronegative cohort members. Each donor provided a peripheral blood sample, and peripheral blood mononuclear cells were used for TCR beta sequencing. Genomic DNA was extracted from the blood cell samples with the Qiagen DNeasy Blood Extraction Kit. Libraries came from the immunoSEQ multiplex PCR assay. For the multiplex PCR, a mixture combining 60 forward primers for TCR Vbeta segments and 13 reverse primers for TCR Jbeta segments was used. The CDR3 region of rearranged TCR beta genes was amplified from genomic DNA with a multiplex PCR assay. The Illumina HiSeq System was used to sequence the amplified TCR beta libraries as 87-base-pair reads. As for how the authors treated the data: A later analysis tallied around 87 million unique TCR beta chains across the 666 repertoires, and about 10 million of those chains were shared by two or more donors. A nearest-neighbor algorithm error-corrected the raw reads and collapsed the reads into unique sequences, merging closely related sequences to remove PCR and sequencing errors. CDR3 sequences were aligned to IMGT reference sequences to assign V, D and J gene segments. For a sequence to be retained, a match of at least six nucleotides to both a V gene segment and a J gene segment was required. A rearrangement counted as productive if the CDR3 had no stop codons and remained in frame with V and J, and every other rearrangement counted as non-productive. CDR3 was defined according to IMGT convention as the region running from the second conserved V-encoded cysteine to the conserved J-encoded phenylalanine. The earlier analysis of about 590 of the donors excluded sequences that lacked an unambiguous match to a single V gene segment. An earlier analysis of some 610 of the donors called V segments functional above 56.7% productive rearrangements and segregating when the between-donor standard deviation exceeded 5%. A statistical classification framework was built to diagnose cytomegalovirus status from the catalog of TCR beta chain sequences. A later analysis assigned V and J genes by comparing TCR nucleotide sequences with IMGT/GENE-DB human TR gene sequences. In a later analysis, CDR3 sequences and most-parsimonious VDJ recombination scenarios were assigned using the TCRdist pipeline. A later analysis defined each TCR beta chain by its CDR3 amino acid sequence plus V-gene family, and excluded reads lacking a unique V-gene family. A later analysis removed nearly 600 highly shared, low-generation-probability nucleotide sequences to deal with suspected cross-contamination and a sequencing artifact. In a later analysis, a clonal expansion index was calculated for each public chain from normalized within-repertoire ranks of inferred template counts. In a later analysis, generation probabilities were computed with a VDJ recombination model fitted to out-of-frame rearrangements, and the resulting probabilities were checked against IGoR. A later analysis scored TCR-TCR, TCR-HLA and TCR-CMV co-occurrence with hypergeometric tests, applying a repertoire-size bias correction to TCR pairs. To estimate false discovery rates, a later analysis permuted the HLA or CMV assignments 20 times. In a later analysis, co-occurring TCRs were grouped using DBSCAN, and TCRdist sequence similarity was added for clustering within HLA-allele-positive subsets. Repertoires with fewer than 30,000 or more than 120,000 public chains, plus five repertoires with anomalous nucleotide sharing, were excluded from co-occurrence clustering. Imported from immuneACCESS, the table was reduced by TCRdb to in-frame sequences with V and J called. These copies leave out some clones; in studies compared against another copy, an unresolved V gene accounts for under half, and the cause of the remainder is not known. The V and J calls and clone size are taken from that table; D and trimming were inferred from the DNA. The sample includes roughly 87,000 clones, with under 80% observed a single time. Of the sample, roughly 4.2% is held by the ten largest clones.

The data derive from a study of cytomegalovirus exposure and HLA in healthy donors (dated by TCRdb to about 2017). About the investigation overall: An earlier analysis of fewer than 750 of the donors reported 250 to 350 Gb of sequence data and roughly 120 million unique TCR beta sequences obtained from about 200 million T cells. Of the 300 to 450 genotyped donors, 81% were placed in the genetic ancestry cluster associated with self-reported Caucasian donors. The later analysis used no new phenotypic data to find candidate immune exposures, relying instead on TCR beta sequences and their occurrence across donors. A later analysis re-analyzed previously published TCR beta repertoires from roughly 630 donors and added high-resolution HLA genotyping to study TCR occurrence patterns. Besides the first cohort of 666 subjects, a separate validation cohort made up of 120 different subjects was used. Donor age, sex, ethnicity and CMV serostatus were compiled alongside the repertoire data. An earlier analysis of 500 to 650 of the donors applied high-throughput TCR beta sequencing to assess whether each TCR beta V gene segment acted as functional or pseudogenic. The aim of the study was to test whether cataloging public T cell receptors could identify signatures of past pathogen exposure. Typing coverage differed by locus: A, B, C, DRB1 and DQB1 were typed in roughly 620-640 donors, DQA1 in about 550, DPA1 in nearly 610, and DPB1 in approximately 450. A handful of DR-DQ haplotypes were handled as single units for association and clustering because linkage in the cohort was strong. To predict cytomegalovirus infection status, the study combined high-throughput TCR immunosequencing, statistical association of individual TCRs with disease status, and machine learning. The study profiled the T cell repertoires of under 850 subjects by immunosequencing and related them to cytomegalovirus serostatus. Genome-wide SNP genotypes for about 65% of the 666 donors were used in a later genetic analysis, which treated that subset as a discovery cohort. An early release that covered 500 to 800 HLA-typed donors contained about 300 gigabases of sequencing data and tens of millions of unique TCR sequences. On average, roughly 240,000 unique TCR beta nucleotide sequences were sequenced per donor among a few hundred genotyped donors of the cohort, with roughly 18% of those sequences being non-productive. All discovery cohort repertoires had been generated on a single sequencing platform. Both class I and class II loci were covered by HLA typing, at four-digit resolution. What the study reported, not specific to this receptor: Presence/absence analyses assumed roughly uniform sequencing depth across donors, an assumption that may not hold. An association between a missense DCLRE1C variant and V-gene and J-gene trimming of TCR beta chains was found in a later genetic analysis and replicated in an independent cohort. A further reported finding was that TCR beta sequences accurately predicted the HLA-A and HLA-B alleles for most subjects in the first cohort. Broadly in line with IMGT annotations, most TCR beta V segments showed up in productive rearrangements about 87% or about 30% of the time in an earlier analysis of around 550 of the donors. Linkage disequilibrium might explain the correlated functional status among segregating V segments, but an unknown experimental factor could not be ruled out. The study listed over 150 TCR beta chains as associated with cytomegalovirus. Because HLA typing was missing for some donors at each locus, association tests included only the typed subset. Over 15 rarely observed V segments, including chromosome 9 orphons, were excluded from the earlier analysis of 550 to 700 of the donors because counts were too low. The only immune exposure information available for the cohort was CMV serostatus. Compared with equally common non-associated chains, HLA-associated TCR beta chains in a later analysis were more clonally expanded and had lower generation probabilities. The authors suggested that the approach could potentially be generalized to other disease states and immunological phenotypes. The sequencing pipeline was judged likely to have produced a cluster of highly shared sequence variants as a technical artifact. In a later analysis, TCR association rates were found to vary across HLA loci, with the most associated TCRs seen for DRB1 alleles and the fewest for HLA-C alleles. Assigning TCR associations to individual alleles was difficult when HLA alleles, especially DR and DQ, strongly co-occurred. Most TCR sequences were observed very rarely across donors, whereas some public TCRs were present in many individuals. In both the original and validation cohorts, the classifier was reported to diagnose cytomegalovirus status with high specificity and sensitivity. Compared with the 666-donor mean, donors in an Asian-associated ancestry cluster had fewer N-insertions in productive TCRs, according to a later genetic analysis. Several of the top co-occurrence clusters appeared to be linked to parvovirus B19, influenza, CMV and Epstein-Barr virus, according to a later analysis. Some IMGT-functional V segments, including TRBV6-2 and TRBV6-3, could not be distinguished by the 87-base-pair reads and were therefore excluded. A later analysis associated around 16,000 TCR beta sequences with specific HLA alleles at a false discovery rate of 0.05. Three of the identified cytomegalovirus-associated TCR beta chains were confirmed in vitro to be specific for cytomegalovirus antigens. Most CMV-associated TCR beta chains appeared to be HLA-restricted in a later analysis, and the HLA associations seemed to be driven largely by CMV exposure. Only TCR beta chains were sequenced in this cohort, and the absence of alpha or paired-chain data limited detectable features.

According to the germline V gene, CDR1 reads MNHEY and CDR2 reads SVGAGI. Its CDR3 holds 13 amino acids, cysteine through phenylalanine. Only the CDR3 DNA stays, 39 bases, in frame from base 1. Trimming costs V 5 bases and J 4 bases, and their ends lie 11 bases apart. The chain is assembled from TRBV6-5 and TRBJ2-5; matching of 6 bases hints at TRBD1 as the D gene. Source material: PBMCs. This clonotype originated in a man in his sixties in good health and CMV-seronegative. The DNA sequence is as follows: TGTGCCAGCAGTCCAGGGGACCGAGAGACCCAGTACTTC. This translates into CASSPGDRETQYF.